One and the same sample provided the 12 T cell receptor beta chains below, sequenced in a study of OX40 agonist ivuxolimab in advanced cancers. Measured with immunoSEQ multiplex PCR; TCRdb has only the in-frame clones, and not every one. The sample comprises nearly 110,000 clones, 90% of which are singletons, and more than 0.4% rests with the top ten. The sample was CD4+ or CD8+ T cells sorted from blood, taken in a trial of the OX40 agonist ivuxolimab. The origin of the receptors is an adult with an advanced solid tumor such as melanoma, head and neck, liver or kidney cancer.

The chain employs TRBV6-6 and TRBJ2-3; tentative D call: TRBD1 (6 bases). V lost 4 bases, J lost 10 bases, and 15 bases lay in between. The CDR3 consists of 13 residues. Germline CDR1 is MNHNY and CDR2 is SVGAGI (reference sequence). Written as DNA, the CDR3 is TGTGCCAGCAGTTCCCCGAAAACAGGGTCGCAGTATTTT. It translates to CASSSPKTGSQYF.

The rearrangement joins TRBV19 to TRBJ2-7; a possible D gene is TRBD1 (6 bases). Germline lookup yields CDR1 LNHDA and CDR2 SQIVND (reference sequence). The CDR3 loop spans 13 amino acids. Trimming removed 8 bases from V and 3 bases from J, with 14 bases in between. The DNA of the CDR3 is TGTGCCAGTGCTACAGGGACCAGCTACGAGCAGTACTTC. It yields the protein CASATGTSYEQYF.

The chain links TRBV10-3 to TRBJ2-6; D not resolved. With 5 bases removed from V and 0 bases from J, the gap between germline ends came to 14 bases. Germline CDR1 reads ENHRY; CDR2 reads SYGVKD. The CDR3 sequence is 17 residues long. The CDR3 loop is CAISPPPDYSGANVLTF. CDR3 nucleotide sequence: TGTGCCATCAGTCCCCCGCCGGATTACTCTGGGGCCAACGTCCTGACTTTC.

V usage is TRBV30 and J usage is TRBJ1-4; D unclear. The V gene lost 3 bases and the J gene lost 8 bases, with 10 bases spanning the gap. There are 12 residues in the CDR3. CDR1 is GTSNPN, CDR2 SVGIG, per germline (reference sequence). The CDR3: CAWSSIREKLFF. As DNA, the CDR3 is TGTGCCTGGAGCTCCATACGGGAAAAACTGTTTTTT.

CDR3 nucleotide sequence: TGTGCCAGCAGCCCCAGCAGCCATGCCAACACCGGGGAGCTGTTTTTT. Its translation: CASSPSSHANTGELFF. The gene calls are TRBV7-9 and TRBJ2-2; D is unresolved. Germline V gene data show CDR1 as SEHNR and CDR2 as FQNEAQ (reference sequence). V was pared by 5 bases and J by 2 bases, with 15 bases between. The CDR3 runs 16 residues.

V gene TRBV30 combines with J gene TRBJ2-3; the D gene is possibly TRBD2 (6 bases). The V end lost 0 bases, the J end lost 6 bases, and 16 bases lay between the germline ends. The CDR3 covers 15 residues. Germline assignment: CDR1 GTSNPN and CDR2 SVGIG (reference sequence). The CDR3 DNA reads as TGTGCCTGGAGTGTGGTAGCGGAATCCACGGATACGCAGTATTTT. Translated: CAWSVVAESTDTQYF.

The chain carries TRBV7-3 and TRBJ2-6; D is perhaps TRBD1 (6 bases). V lost 4 bases and J 0 bases, leaving 13 bases between the germline ends. This CDR3 has 17 residues. In germline, CDR1 is SGHTA, CDR2 FQGTGA. This chain's CDR3 is CASSSGTQSSGANVLTF. CDR3 bases: TGTGCCAGCAGCTCCGGGACACAAAGCTCTGGGGCCAACGTCCTGACTTTC.

CDR3 residues: CASSQQVPYEQYF. CDR3 coding DNA: TGTGCCAGCAGTCAGCAGGTCCCCTACGAGCAGTACTTC. This chain uses TRBV28 with TRBJ2-7; D not resolved. The germline V gene has CDR1 MDHEN and CDR2 SYDVKM. The CDR3 loop spans 13 amino acids. V shed 5 bases and J shed 2 bases, with 10 bases lying between them.

The V and J genes are TRBV29-1 and TRBJ1-1; TRBD1 matches at 8 bases. Germline assignment: CDR1 SQVTM and CDR2 ANQGSEA. This CDR3 region has 14 residues. J was trimmed by 6 bases and V by 3 bases; bases with no gene match: 9. The CDR3 DNA follows: TGCAGCGTTGAGGGACCGACAGGGGATCCTGAAGCTTTCTTT. This sequence encodes CSVEGPTGDPEAFF.

The chain has TRBV19 and TRBJ2-2, with TRBD2 matching 8 bases. The CDR3 loop spans 16 amino acids. Looked up from germline, CDR1 is LNHDA and CDR2 is SQIVND (reference sequence). With V trimmed by 7 bases and J by 3 bases, 10 bases remained unmatched. The CDR3 DNA sequence: TGTGCCAGTACCCCCAGGCGGGGGGCGGACACCGGGGAGCTGTTTTTT. Translated: CASTPRRGADTGELFF.

The rearrangement uses TRBV18 and TRBJ2-3; D may match TRBD1 or TRBD2 (5 bases each). The CDR3 extends over 13 amino acids. V gave up 2 bases and J gave up 4 bases, with 7 bases separating them. CDR1 is KGHSH, CDR2 LQKENI, per germline. CDR3 sequence reads: CASSPRDADTQYF. Here the CDR3 DNA reads TGTGCCAGCTCACCAAGGGACGCAGATACGCAGTATTTT. Full variable domain (rest looked up from reference TRBV18 and TRBJ2-3): NAGVMQNPRHLVRRRGQEARLRCSPMKGHSHVYWYRQLPEEGLKFMVYLQKENIIDESGMPKERFSAEFPKEGPSILRIQQVVRGDSAAYFCASSPRDADTQYFGPGTRLTVL.

The chain uses TRBV6-6 and TRBJ1-1; D call uncertain. CDR3 size: 15 residues. Per germline, CDR1 MNHNY and CDR2 SVGAGI (reference sequence). V lost 2 bases, J lost 0 bases, and 10 bases lay in between. The CDR3 DNA follows: TGTGCCAGCAGTTACAATAGGAGGATGAACACTGAAGCTTTCTTT. This gives the protein CASSYNRRMNTEAFF.